A single sample is the source of the 31 T cell receptor beta chains below, sequenced in a study of blood T cell repertoires in COVID-19. The protocol was immunoSEQ multiplex PCR, while the TCRdb copy is restricted to in-frame clones and leaves out a portion. The sample has about 26,000 clones, roughly nine tenths seen once; the top ten hold 7.6%. Sequencing used peripheral blood. The receptor source for this set is a human donor in a cohort sampled during active COVID-19.

This clone has just one count. The chain is built from TRBV15 and TRBJ1-4, with TRBD1 matching over 11 bases. This CDR3 comprises 17 residues. Trimming took 1 base from V and 7 from J; bases not matched to a gene: 8. Germline-derived CDR1 and CDR2 are LNHNV and YYDKDF (reference sequence). The CDR3 protein is CATSRVFGTGGLEKLFF. The CDR3 DNA reads as TGTGCCACCAGCAGAGTTTTTGGGACAGGGGGGCTTGAAAAACTGTTTTTT. The variable domain in full, completed from reference TRBV15 and TRBJ1-4, reads DAMVIQNPRYQVTQFGKPVTLSCSQTLNHNVMYWYQQKSSQAPKLLFHYYDKDFNNEADTPDNFQSRRPNTSFCFLDIRSPGLGDTAMYLCATSRVFGTGGLEKLFFGSGTQLSVL.

The rearrangement joins TRBV5-1 to TRBJ1-2; 7 bases line up with TRBD1. V lost 6 bases and J lost 7; bases outside the gene matches: 18. CDR1 is SGHRS and CDR2 is YFSETQ in the germline V gene. The CDR3 has 16 residues. The CDR3 reads CASMRDSGRIKGGYTF. CDR3 DNA: TGCGCCAGCATGCGGGACAGCGGACGGATAAAGGGTGGCTACACCTTC.

In this sample, this clone turned up once. The V call is TRBV5-4, the J call TRBJ1-3; D not certain. The V gene's germline CDR1 is SGHNT and CDR2 YYREEE (reference sequence). The CDR3 runs 16 residues. V lost 1 base to trimming and J lost 2 bases, with 13 bases between them. CDR3 in DNA: TGTGCCAGCAGCTTGACCGAACGGAGTACTGGAAACACCATATATTTT. Its translation is CASSLTERSTGNTIYF.

The rearrangement joins TRBV28 to TRBJ1-5; tentatively, D is TRBD1 (5 bases). Germline CDR1 MDHEN, CDR2 SYDVKM. The germline V and J ends were trimmed by 1 base and 3 bases, with 25 bases remaining between them. This CDR3 comprises 20 residues. Here the CDR3 reads CASSLYRGGARVSYNQPQHF. For the CDR3, the DNA is TGTGCCAGCAGTTTATATAGGGGCGGGGCGAGAGTCTCCTACAATCAGCCCCAGCATTTT.

The rearrangement links TRBV5-1 to TRBJ1-5; no clear D. Germline lookup yields CDR1 SGHRS and CDR2 YFSETQ. CDR3 length equals 15 residues. V dropped 0 bases and J dropped 0 bases, with 7 bases sitting between them. In DNA form, the CDR3 reads TGCGCCAGCAGCTTGGCCGGGGATAGCAATCAGCCCCAGCATTTT. It yields the protein CASSLAGDSNQPQHF.

The gene calls are TRBV28 and TRBJ1-6, with 7 bases fitting TRBD1. The V segment lost 1 base and the J segment 6 bases; nucleotides outside the gene matches: 9. There are 17 residues in the CDR3. CDR1 and CDR2 (germline): MDHEN, SYDVKM. CDR3 DNA: TGTGCCAGCAGTTTATATACGACAGGGCGACGTAATTCACCCCTCCACTTT. Translating gives CASSLYTTGRRNSPLHF.

The chain links TRBV28 to TRBJ1-4; D is perhaps TRBD1 (5 bases). Trimming took off 7 bases at V and 1 base at J, with 16 bases between the two ends. Per the germline V gene, CDR1 is MDHEN and CDR2 is SYDVKM. The CDR3 has 16 amino acids. The CDR3 coding sequence is TGTGCCAGCACCTCGGGGGGTGTTGTAACTAATGAAAAACTGTTTTTT. It specifies CASTSGGVVTNEKLFF.

The chain employs TRBV7-8 and TRBJ1-5; D may be TRBD1 (6 bases). V lost 1 base and J lost 2, with 15 bases in between. CDR3 size: 17 residues. Germline CDR1 and CDR2: SGHVS and FQNEAQ. CDR3 loop: CASSLGGTMGGNQPQHF. The CDR3 coding sequence is TGTGCCAGCAGCTTAGGGGGGACAATGGGAGGCAATCAGCCCCAGCATTTT.

This chain joins TRBV5-1 and TRBJ2-1, with 11 bases that match TRBD2. Per the germline V gene, CDR1 is SGHRS and CDR2 is YFSETQ. Trimming removed 0 bases from V and 1 base from J; junction bases left unmatched: 3. The CDR3 spans 17 residues. The CDR3 here is CASSLGLAGGSYNEQFF. The CDR3 DNA reads TGCGCCAGCAGCTTGGGGCTAGCGGGGGGTTCCTACAATGAGCAGTTCTTC.

V and J are TRBV24-1 and TRBJ2-1, with 7 bases fitting TRBD2. V was clipped by 0 bases and J by 8 bases; unmatched bases: 3. The CDR3 loop spans 14 amino acids. Germline assignment: CDR1 KGHDR and CDR2 SFDVKD. CDR3 nucleotides: TGTGCCACCAGTGATTTGCAAGGGAGGGATGAGCAGTTCTTC. Translating it yields CATSDLQGRDEQFF.

This chain uses TRBV7-2 with TRBJ2-2; 10 nucleotides agree with TRBD2. CDR1 SGHTA and CDR2 FQGNSA come from the germline V gene. The V gene end was trimmed by 4 bases and the J gene end by 4 bases; junction bases not matched to a gene: 3. The CDR3 extends over 15 amino acids. CDR3 loop: CASSSIAGGTGELFF. As DNA, the CDR3 is TGTGCCAGCAGCTCAATAGCGGGAGGCACCGGGGAGCTGTTTTTT.

V and J are TRBV10-3 and TRBJ2-1; possibly TRBD2 for D (5 bases). The V gene lost 6 bases and the J gene lost 7 bases, with 10 bases spanning the gap. This CDR3 is built from 12 residues. Germline V gives CDR1 ENHRY, CDR2 SYGVKD. The CDR3 loop reads CAISPLENEQFF. For the CDR3, the DNA is TGTGCCATCAGCCCACTAGAAAATGAGCAGTTCTTC.

To note about this clone: The junction differs from germline at one of its ends, possibly a read error. The chain combines TRBV2 with TRBJ1-3, with D possibly matching TRBD1 (5 bases). The CDR3 runs 15 residues. The germline V gene encodes CDR1 SNHLY and CDR2 FYNNEI. The chain's CDR3 is CASREAGSSGNTIYF. CDR3 in DNA: TGTGCCAGCAGAGAAGCAGGGAGCTCTGGAAACACCATATATTTT.

The chain has TRBV19 and TRBJ2-3; D may be TRBD1 (5 bases). V was pared by 7 bases and J by 6 bases, with 17 bases between. This CDR3 has 14 residues. Per the germline V gene, CDR1 is LNHDA and CDR2 is SQIVND (reference sequence). The CDR3 protein is CASNAGYFGDTQYF. The CDR3 DNA reads TGTGCCAGTAACGCAGGGTATTTTGGGGATACGCAGTATTTT.

The chain has TRBV5-1 and TRBJ2-2; 9 bases line up with TRBD1. V lost 3 bases and J lost 4; bases outside the gene matches: 4. Germline-derived CDR1 and CDR2 are SGHRS and YFSETQ. This CDR3 is built from 15 residues. The CDR3 loop is CASSSGQGSTGELFF. The DNA of the CDR3 is TGCGCCAGCAGCTCGGGACAGGGCAGCACCGGGGAGCTGTTTTTT.

The chain joins TRBV24-1 to TRBJ2-5; TRBD1 matches 9 bases. Germline V CDR1 and CDR2: KGHDR, SFDVKD. J was trimmed by 4 bases and V by 4 bases; bases with no gene match: 6. This CDR3 has 15 residues. The CDR3 sequence is CATSDSGQGGETQYF. The DNA for the CDR3 is TGTGCCACCAGTGACTCGGGACAGGGTGGAGAGACCCAGTACTTC.

V gene TRBV2 combines with J gene TRBJ2-5; 12 positions match TRBD1. V lost 9 bases and J lost 7; bases outside the gene matches: 6. Germline assignment: CDR1 SNHLY and CDR2 FYNNEI. The CDR3 contains 13 residues. The CDR3 here is CARGTGGEGTQYF. DNA of the CDR3: TGTGCCAGGGGGACAGGGGGCGAGGGGACCCAGTACTTC. Full variable domain (outside the CDR3, taken from reference TRBV2 and TRBJ2-5): EPEVTQTPSHQVTQMGQEVILRCVPISNHLYFYWYRQILGQKVEFLVSFYNNEISEKSEIFDDQFSVERPDGSNFTLKIRSTKLEDSAMYFCARGTGGEGTQYFGPGTRLLVL.

The rearrangement joins TRBV7-2 to TRBJ2-4, with D possibly TRBD2 on 5 matching bases. The CDR3 has 18 residues. V lost 2 bases and J 3 bases, leaving 20 bases between the germline ends. Germline CDR1 and CDR2: SGHTA and FQGNSA. CDR3: CASSLPRDRDRGKNIQYF. CDR3 sequence (DNA): TGTGCCAGCAGCTTACCGAGGGATAGGGATCGAGGCAAAAACATTCAGTACTTC.

The chain joins TRBV13 to TRBJ2-7; TRBD1 agrees at 8 bases. CDR1 and CDR2 (germline): PRHDT, FYEKMQ (reference sequence). The CDR3 totals 13 residues. J lost 5 bases, V lost 8 bases, and 8 bases had no gene match. CDR3 sequence: CASGGQVLHEQYF. CDR3 nucleotide sequence: TGTGCCAGCGGGGGACAGGTCCTCCACGAGCAGTACTTC.

Comments on this clone: Sequence at one end of the junction differs from germline and may be a read error. The chain carries TRBV4-2 and TRBJ2-1; TRBD2 matches at 14 bases. Germline lookup yields CDR1 LGHNA and CDR2 YNFKEQ. The CDR3 contains 16 residues. The CDR3 region has the DNA TGTTCCAGCAGCCAGGGACTAGCGGGGGCCAACAATGAGCAGTTCTTC. The encoded protein is CSSSQGLAGANNEQFF.

Here the CDR3 reads CASSQEGQGDSPLHF. The CDR3 nucleotides are TGCGCCAGCAGCCAAGAAGGACAGGGGGATTCACCCCTCCACTTT. The J gene is TRBJ1-6, the V gene TRBV4-3, with 10 bases identical to TRBD1. The ends lost 0 bases at V and 8 bases at J; junction bases unmatched: 1. In germline, CDR1 is LGHNA, CDR2 YSLEER. The CDR3 has 15 amino acids.

The rearrangement uses TRBV15 and TRBJ2-2; TRBD2 matches 8 bases. After removal of 0 bases from V and 5 bases from J, the junction contained 5 bases not matched to a gene. The CDR3 extends over 16 amino acids. The germline V gene has CDR1 LNHNV and CDR2 YYDKDF (reference sequence). The CDR3 DNA follows: TGTGCCACCAGCAGAGATCCGGGAGGGAGGACCGGGGAGCTGTTTTTT. Amino acid sequence: CATSRDPGGRTGELFF. Full variable domain (rest looked up from reference TRBV15 and TRBJ2-2): DAMVIQNPRYQVTQFGKPVTLSCSQTLNHNVMYWYQQKSSQAPKLLFHYYDKDFNNEADTPDNFQSRRPNTSFCFLDIRSPGLGDTAMYLCATSRDPGGRTGELFFGEGSRLTVL.

In DNA, the CDR3 is TGTGCCAGCAGTGAAATGACAGGGGGGTATTACTATGGCTACACCTTC. Translated, it gives CASSEMTGGYYYGYTF. J is TRBJ1-2 and V is TRBV6-4; TRBD1 agrees at 9 bases. Per germline, CDR1 MRHNA and CDR2 SNTAGT. The CDR3 contains 16 residues. V lost 3 bases, J lost 3 bases, and 8 bases stayed unmatched.

The gene calls are TRBV2 and TRBJ2-2; D gene ambiguous. CDR3 length: 13 residues. The V end was cut by 11 bases, the J end by 0 bases, with 10 bases between. Germline CDR1 reads SNHLY; CDR2 reads FYNNEI. This CDR3 reads CAWAGTNTGELFF. DNA for the CDR3: TGTGCCTGGGCCGGTACGAACACCGGGGAGCTGTTTTTT.

The chain links TRBV19 to TRBJ1-2; 8 positions agree with TRBD1. V lost 4 bases and J lost 2; bases outside the gene matches: 3. The germline gives CDR1 LNHDA, CDR2 SQIVND (reference sequence). CDR3 size: 14 residues. The CDR3, as DNA: TGTGCCAGTAGTAAGACAGGGGTGAACTATGGCTACACCTTC. Protein: CASSKTGVNYGYTF.

The chain couples TRBV29-1 to TRBJ1-1; 7 nucleotides line up with TRBD1. This CDR3 is built from 11 residues. CDR1 is SQVTM, CDR2 ANQGSEA, per germline. J was trimmed by 6 bases and V by 6 bases; bases with no gene match: 4. Written as DNA, the CDR3 is TGCAGCGTGAACAGGGGCCCTGAAGCTTTCTTT. Translating gives CSVNRGPEAFF.

The V and J genes are TRBV18 and TRBJ2-2; D is uncertain. The germline V and J ends were trimmed by 6 bases and 6 bases, with 8 bases remaining between them. CDR1 and CDR2 from the germline V gene are KGHSH and LQKENI. This CDR3 has 12 residues. This chain's CDR3 is CASSASAGELFF. CDR3 bases: TGTGCCAGCTCCGCGAGCGCCGGGGAGCTGTTTTTT.

The chain combines TRBV19 with TRBJ2-5, with unresolved D. Germline CDR1 LNHDA, CDR2 SQIVND (reference sequence). The CDR3 contains 12 residues. Trimming pared 5 bases from V and 5 bases from J, leaving 9 bases between. The CDR3 DNA reads TGTGCCAGTAGTCGCTATATGGAGACCCAGTACTTC. It encodes CASSRYMETQYF.

The CDR3 coding sequence is TGTGCCAGCAGTTACGAAGAGGGAACCACGGCCTACGAGCAGTACTTC. Translated, it gives CASSYEEGTTAYEQYF. The chain recombines TRBV6-2 or TRBV6-3 with TRBJ2-7, with D perhaps TRBD2 (5 bases). Trimming removed 2 bases from V and 2 bases from J, with 16 bases in between. CDR3 length equals 16 residues. Germline loops: CDR1 MNHEY, CDR2 SVGEGT.

The V call is TRBV5-1, the J call TRBJ1-1; 11 bases are shared with TRBD1. CDR3 length equals 17 residues. The junction had 7 bases not matched to a gene; V was cut back by 2 bases and J by 1 base. CDR1 SGHRS and CDR2 YFSETQ come from the germline V gene. For the CDR3, the DNA is TGCGCCAGCAGCTTATCGGACAGGGGGCAGAGGAACACTGAAGCTTTCTTT. This gives the protein CASSLSDRGQRNTEAFF.

The chain is built from TRBV5-1 and TRBJ1-1; D is ambiguous. Deletions cut 2 bases from V and 4 bases from J, with 9 bases between. CDR1 is SGHRS, CDR2 YFSETQ, per germline. This CDR3 contains 13 residues. The CDR3 DNA sequence: TGCGCCAGCAGCTTTTCTCCCGGCACTGAAGCTTTCTTT. It specifies CASSFSPGTEAFF.